Shown below are 24 T cell receptor beta chains from a single sample sequenced in a study of T cells in Graves' hyperthyroidism and ophthalmopathy. RNA transcripts yielded amplified TCR beta CDR3 regions. TCR CDR3 regions were first amplified by RT-PCR with HTBI primers. A single record per CDR3 protein comes from TCRdb applying MiXCR to the multiplex PCR reads. Of about 320,000 distinct CDR3 sequences in the sample, approximately 15% were seen once. The sequenced sample was blood. The receptor set was obtained from a man aged 30 to 39 with Graves' hyperthyroidism.

This clonotype was recorded only once. The rearrangement joins TRBV6-1 to TRBJ2-4; D may be TRBD1 or TRBD2 (5 bases each). CDR1 is MNHNS and CDR2 is SASEGT in the germline V gene. The CDR3 consists of 14 residues. Trimming removed 6 bases at V and 0 bases at J, with 9 bases between. DNA for the CDR3: TGTGCCAGCAGACCTGGGGGAGCCAAAAACATTCAGTACTTC. Amino acid sequence: CASRPGGAKNIQYF.

At least ten counts were recorded for this clonotype. The chain combines TRBV29-1 with TRBJ2-5; unclear D gene. The length of the CDR3 is 14 residues. Looked up from germline, CDR1 is SQVTM and CDR2 is ANQGSEA. V was cut by 2 bases and J by 2 bases, with 12 bases left in between. Here the CDR3 reads CSVETEVGQETQYF. CDR3 sequence (DNA): TGCAGCGTTGAAACCGAGGTTGGACAAGAGACCCAGTACTTC.

This clonotype has at least ten counts. The chain employs TRBV11-2 and TRBJ2-7; 12 bases map to TRBD2. This CDR3 comprises 15 residues. Unmatched junction bases numbered 4, after V lost 4 bases and J lost 3 bases. Germline loops: CDR1 SGHAT, CDR2 FQNNGV. This chain's CDR3 is CASSSWTSGNYEQYF. The CDR3 DNA is TGTGCCAGCAGCTCGTGGACTAGCGGGAACTACGAGCAGTACTTC.

In this sample, this clonotype turned up many times. The chain recombines TRBV5-1 with TRBJ1-1; D might be TRBD1 (6 bases). V was cut by 4 bases and J by 1 base, with 14 bases left in between. This CDR3 region has 15 residues. The V gene's germline CDR1 is SGHRS and CDR2 YFSETQ. CDR3 sequence reads: CASSVQGRGNTEAFF. The CDR3 DNA sequence: TGCGCCAGCAGCGTTCAGGGGCGAGGGAACACTGAAGCTTTCTTT. Full variable domain (rest looked up from reference TRBV5-1 and TRBJ1-1): KAGVTQTPRYLIKTRGQQVTLSCSPISGHRSVSWYQQTPGQGLQFLFEYFSETQRNKGNFPGRFSGRQFSNSRSEMNVSTLELGDSALYLCASSVQGRGNTEAFFGQGTRLTVV.

J is TRBJ2-1 and V is TRBV20-1; possibly TRBD1 or TRBD2 for D (5 bases each). Germline values: CDR1 DFQATT, CDR2 SNEGSKA (reference sequence). With 7 bases removed from V and 15 bases from J, the gap between germline ends came to 22 bases. This CDR3 spans 12 amino acids. The CDR3 DNA is TGCAGTGGTCAGCGGACATCGCGGGCGGCGTTCTTC. Protein sequence: CSGQRTSRAAFF.

The table lists this clonotype with many counts. V gene TRBV27 combines with J gene TRBJ2-1; TRBD2 matches at 11 bases. The germline V gene encodes CDR1 MNHEY and CDR2 SMNVEV (reference sequence). CDR3 length: 16 amino acids. Germline trimming cut 4 bases from V and 8 bases from J; bases unmatched to any gene: 10. The CDR3 loop is CASSSLAGGPVDEQFF. The CDR3 nucleotides read TGTGCCAGCAGTTCCTTAGCGGGAGGGCCGGTAGATGAGCAGTTCTTC.

This chain connects TRBV27 to TRBJ1-4; D is uncertain. The germline gives CDR1 MNHEY, CDR2 SMNVEV (reference sequence). Deletions cut 8 bases from V and 5 bases from J, with 21 bases between. CDR3 size: 16 residues. In DNA form, the CDR3 reads TGTGCCAGCTCCCCCTTGAGGATGGCCCTCAATGAAAAACTGTTTTTT. This encodes CASSPLRMALNEKLFF.

This clonotype was seen a few times. The chain employs TRBV20-1 and TRBJ2-5; TRBD1 aligns across 8 bases. V was clipped by 0 bases and J by 5 bases; unmatched bases: 5. This CDR3 is built from 14 residues. The V gene's germline CDR1 is DFQATT and CDR2 SNEGSKA (reference sequence). The CDR3 spells CSARDRTGWETQYF. DNA for the CDR3: TGCAGTGCTAGAGATCGGACAGGGTGGGAGACCCAGTACTTC.

This clonotype was seen at least ten times. The chain has TRBV2 and TRBJ1-5, with no clear D. In germline, CDR1 is SNHLY, CDR2 FYNNEI. The CDR3 sequence is 14 residues long. V gave up 7 bases and J gave up 6 bases, with 16 bases separating them. The DNA for the CDR3 is TGTGCCAGCATTTATGCTAAGGGTAGTCAGCCCCAGCATTTT. It is translated as CASIYAKGSQPQHF.

This clonotype has more than one count but fewer than ten. This chain uses TRBV5-6 with TRBJ2-1; D gene unclear. The CDR3 extends over 11 amino acids. Germline V gene data show CDR1 as SGHDT and CDR2 as YYEEEE. Between the trimmed V and J ends, which lost 1 base and 6 bases, there was a span of 2 bases. CDR3 coding DNA: TGTGCCAGCAGCTTGTTCAATGAGCAGTTCTTC. Encoded protein: CASSLFNEQFF.

This clonotype showed up many times. The genes are TRBV11-2 and TRBJ2-7; D might be TRBD2 (5 bases). The CDR3 is made up of 15 amino acids. V lost 4 bases and J lost 1, with 14 bases in between. Per germline, CDR1 SGHAT and CDR2 FQNNGV. This chain's CDR3 is CASSSPRGRSYEQYF. DNA of the CDR3: TGTGCCAGCAGCTCCCCTAGAGGGAGATCCTACGAGCAGTACTTC.

This clonotype was observed at least ten times. The chain links TRBV7-9 to TRBJ2-5; D gene ambiguous. CDR1 is SEHNR, CDR2 FQNEAQ, per germline (reference sequence). Trimming took 6 bases from V and 1 from J, leaving 12 bases between them. The CDR3 loop spans 14 amino acids. The CDR3 DNA sequence: TGTGCCAGCAGGGGCCCCCCTTCCCAAGAGACCCAGTACTTC. Translation gives CASRGPPSQETQYF.

This clonotype has only a few counts. The genes are TRBV12-3 or TRBV12-4 and TRBJ1-3; no clear D gene. The CDR3 runs 12 residues. V shed 6 bases and J shed 3 bases, with 6 bases lying between them. The CDR3: CASSFLGNTIYF. As DNA, the CDR3 is TGTGCCAGCAGCTTCCTTGGAAACACCATATATTTT.

There are many counts of this clonotype. The gene calls are TRBV6-1 and TRBJ1-2; 7 bases match TRBD1. Germline trimming cut 7 bases from V and 0 bases from J; bases unmatched to any gene: 11. This CDR3 is built from 16 residues. The germline CDR1 and CDR2 sequences are MNHNS and SASEGT. The CDR3 DNA reads as TGTGCCAGCATCCCAAGGGGACAGACCTCTAACTATGGCTACACCTTC. Its translation is CASIPRGQTSNYGYTF.

The V call is TRBV20-1, the J call TRBJ2-5; 10 bases map to TRBD2. The junction had 6 bases not matched to a gene; V was cut back by 6 bases and J by 5 bases. Germline-derived CDR1 and CDR2 are DFQATT and SNEGSKA (reference sequence). This CDR3 comprises 13 residues. The CDR3 coding sequence is TGCAGTGCCTCTGGGACTAGCGTTGAGACCCAGTACTTC. Translation gives CSASGTSVETQYF.

Many counts were recorded for this clonotype. The gene calls are TRBV11-2 and TRBJ2-7; D call uncertain. This CDR3 has 12 amino acids. V gave up 5 bases and J gave up 6 bases, with 11 bases separating them. The germline CDR1 and CDR2 sequences are SGHAT and FQNNGV. For the CDR3, the DNA is TGTGCCAGCAGCCCGTCTCGGTTCGAGCAGTACTTC. Translating gives CASSPSRFEQYF.

The chain employs TRBV19 and TRBJ2-7; unclear D gene. The V end was cut by 3 bases, the J end by 2 bases, with 11 bases between. Per germline, CDR1 LNHDA and CDR2 SQIVND (reference sequence). The length of the CDR3 is 14 residues. The chain's CDR3 is CASSIVPVTYEQYF. CDR3 bases: TGTGCCAGTAGTATCGTCCCAGTTACCTACGAGCAGTACTTC.

The DNA for the CDR3 is TGTGCCAGCAGCTTAGATCCCATCGAGGAATTTTACAATGAGCAGTTCTTC. This codes for CASSLDPIEEFYNEQFF. The J gene is TRBJ2-1, the V gene TRBV11-2; D is unclear. Deletions cut 0 bases from V and 4 bases from J, with 16 bases between. CDR1 SGHAT and CDR2 FQNNGV come from the germline V gene. The CDR3 sequence is 17 residues long.

This clonotype was picked up many times. The gene calls are TRBV12-3 or TRBV12-4 and TRBJ2-1; no firm D call. CDR3 length: 12 amino acids. The V end lost 5 bases, the J end lost 6 bases, and 8 bases lay between the germline ends. Here the CDR3 reads CASSGASNEQFF. For the CDR3, the DNA is TGTGCCAGCAGTGGCGCCAGCAATGAGCAGTTCTTC.

This clonotype was detected many times. The chain has TRBV6-1 and TRBJ1-2; D gene uncertain. Trimming removed 0 bases at V and 3 bases at J, with 11 bases between. The CDR3 has 15 residues. In germline, CDR1 is MNHNS, CDR2 SASEGT. The CDR3 reads CASSEALRADYGYTF. Written as DNA, the CDR3 is TGTGCCAGCAGTGAAGCGCTACGGGCCGACTATGGCTACACCTTC.

This clonotype was recorded at least ten times. DNA of the CDR3: TGTGCCAGCAGCGAGACAGGGGACGAGCAGTACTTC. It is translated as CASSETGDEQYF. The chain links TRBV3-1 to TRBJ2-7, with TRBD1 matching over 8 bases. V gave up 5 bases and J gave up 5 bases; unmatched junction bases: 2. CDR1 and CDR2 (germline): LGHDT, YNNKEL (reference sequence). The CDR3 runs to 12 residues.

Many counts were recorded for this clonotype. The genes are TRBV18 and TRBJ1-2; D is unresolved. The CDR3 runs to 15 residues. Germline-derived CDR1 and CDR2 are KGHSH and LQKENI. Trimming left V 3 bases short and J 0 bases short, with 11 bases between. CDR3 in amino acids: CASSPAPLANYGYTF. The DNA for the CDR3 is TGTGCCAGCTCACCGGCCCCGTTAGCTAACTATGGCTACACCTTC.

The rearrangement uses TRBV19 and TRBJ2-3; possibly TRBD2 for D (5 bases). CDR3 length: 13 amino acids. In germline, CDR1 is LNHDA, CDR2 SQIVND (reference sequence). Trimming left V 4 bases short and J 6 bases short, with 11 bases between. The CDR3 sequence: CASSRLRGDTQYF. Written as DNA, the CDR3 is TGTGCCAGTAGTAGACTCCGCGGGGATACGCAGTATTTT. Together with reference TRBV19 and TRBJ2-3, the CDR3 gives the full variable domain: DGGITQSPKYLFRKEGQNVTLSCEQNLNHDAMYWYRQDPGQGLRLIYYSQIVNDFQKGDIAEGYSVSREKKESFPLTVTSAQKNPTAFYLCASSRLRGDTQYFGPGTRLTVL.

This clonotype was found a few times. This CDR3 fails to terminate in the conserved phenylalanine or tryptophan, so it likely reflects a read error. The rearrangement links TRBV7-3 to TRBJ2-7; 7 positions match TRBD2. The V segment lost 0 bases and the J segment 0 bases; nucleotides outside the gene matches: 2. CDR1 and CDR2 from the germline V gene are SGHTA and FQGTGA. The CDR3 consists of 15 residues. The CDR3 DNA sequence: TGTGCCAGCAGCTTAACTCCGGGAGGCTCCTACGAGCAGTACCTC. This sequence encodes CASSLTPGGSYEQYL.